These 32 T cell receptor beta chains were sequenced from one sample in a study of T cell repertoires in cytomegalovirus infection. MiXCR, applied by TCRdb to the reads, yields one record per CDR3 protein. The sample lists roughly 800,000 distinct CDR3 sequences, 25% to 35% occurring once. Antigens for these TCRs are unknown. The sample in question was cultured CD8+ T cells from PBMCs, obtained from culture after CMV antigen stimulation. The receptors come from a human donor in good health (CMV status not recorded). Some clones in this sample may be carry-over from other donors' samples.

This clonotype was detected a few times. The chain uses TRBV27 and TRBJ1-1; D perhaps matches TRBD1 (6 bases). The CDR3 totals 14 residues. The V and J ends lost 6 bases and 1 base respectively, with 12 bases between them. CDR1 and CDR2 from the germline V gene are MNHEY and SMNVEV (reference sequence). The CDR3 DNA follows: TGTGCCAGCAGCGACGGACAGCAGAACACTGAAGCTTTCTTT. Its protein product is CASSDGQQNTEAFF.

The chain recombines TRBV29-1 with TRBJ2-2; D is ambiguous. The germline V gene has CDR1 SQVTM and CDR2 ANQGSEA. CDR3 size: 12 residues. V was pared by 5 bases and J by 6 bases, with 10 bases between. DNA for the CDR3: TGCAGCGTTCCCGATGGATCCGGGGAGCTGTTTTTT. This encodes CSVPDGSGELFF.

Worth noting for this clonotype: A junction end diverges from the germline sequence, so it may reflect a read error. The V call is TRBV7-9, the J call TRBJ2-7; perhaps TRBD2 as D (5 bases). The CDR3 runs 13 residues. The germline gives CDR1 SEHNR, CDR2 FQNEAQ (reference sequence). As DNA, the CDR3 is TGTGCCAGCAGCTTCGAGGACTTTTACGAGCAGCACTTC. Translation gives CASSFEDFYEQHF.

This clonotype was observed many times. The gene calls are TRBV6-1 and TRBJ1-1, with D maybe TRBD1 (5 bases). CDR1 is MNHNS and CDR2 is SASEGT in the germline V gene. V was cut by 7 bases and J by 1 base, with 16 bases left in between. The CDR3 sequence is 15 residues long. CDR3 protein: CASTLAPQGNTEAFF. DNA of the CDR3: TGTGCCAGCACCCTAGCCCCCCAGGGGAACACTGAAGCTTTCTTT.

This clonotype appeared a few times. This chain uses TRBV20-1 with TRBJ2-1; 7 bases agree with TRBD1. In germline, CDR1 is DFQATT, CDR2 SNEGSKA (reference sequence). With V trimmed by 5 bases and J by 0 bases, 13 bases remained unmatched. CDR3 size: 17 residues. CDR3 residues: CSARPGLGDSSYNEQFF. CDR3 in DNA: TGCAGTGCTCGTCCTGGGTTGGGGGACAGCTCCTACAATGAGCAGTTCTTC.

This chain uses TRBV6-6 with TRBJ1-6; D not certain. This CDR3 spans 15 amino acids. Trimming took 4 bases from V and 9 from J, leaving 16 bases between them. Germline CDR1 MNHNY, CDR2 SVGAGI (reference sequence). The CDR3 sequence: CASSFGEGAVSPLHF. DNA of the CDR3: TGTGCCAGCAGTTTCGGAGAGGGAGCGGTTTCACCCCTCCACTTT.

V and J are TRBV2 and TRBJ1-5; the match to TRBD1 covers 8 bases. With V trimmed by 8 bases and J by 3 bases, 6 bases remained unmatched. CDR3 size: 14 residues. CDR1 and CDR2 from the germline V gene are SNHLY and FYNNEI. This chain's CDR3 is CASARTGNNQPQHF. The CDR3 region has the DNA TGTGCCAGCGCGAGGACAGGGAACAATCAGCCCCAGCATTTT.

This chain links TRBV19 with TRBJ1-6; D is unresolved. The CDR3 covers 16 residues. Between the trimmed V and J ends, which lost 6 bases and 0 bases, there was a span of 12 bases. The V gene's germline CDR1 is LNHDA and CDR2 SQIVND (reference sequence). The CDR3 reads CASSPAESSYNSPLHF. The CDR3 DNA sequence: TGTGCCAGTAGCCCAGCCGAAAGCTCCTATAATTCACCCCTCCACTTT.

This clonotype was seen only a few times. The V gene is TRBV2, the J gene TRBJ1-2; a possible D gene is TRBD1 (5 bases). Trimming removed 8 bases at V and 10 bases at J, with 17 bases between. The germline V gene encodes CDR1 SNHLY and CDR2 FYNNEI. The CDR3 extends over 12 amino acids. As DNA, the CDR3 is TGTGCCAGCCCGGACAAGGATCTCCTCTACACCTTC. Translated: CASPDKDLLYTF. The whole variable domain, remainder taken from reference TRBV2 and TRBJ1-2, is EPEVTQTPSHQVTQMGQEVILRCVPISNHLYFYWYRQILGQKVEFLVSFYNNEISEKSEIFDDQFSVERPDGSNFTLKIRSTKLEDSAMYFCASPDKDLLYTFGSGTRLTVV.

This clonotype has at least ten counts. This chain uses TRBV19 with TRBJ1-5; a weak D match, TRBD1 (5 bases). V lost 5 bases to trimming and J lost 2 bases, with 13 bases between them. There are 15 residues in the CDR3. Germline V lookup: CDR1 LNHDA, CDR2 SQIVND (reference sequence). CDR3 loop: CASSRRQGGNQPQHF. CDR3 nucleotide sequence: TGTGCCAGTAGTCGGCGGCAGGGTGGCAATCAGCCCCAGCATTTT. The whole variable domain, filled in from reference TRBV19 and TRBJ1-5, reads DGGITQSPKYLFRKEGQNVTLSCEQNLNHDAMYWYRQDPGQGLRLIYYSQIVNDFQKGDIAEGYSVSREKKESFPLTVTSAQKNPTAFYLCASSRRQGGNQPQHFGDGTRLSIL.

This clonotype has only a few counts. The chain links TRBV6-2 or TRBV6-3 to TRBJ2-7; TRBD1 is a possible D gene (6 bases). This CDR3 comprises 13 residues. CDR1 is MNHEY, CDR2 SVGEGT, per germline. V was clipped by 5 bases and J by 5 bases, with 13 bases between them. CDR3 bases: TGTGCCAGCAGTCTAAACAGGGACAACGAGCAGTACGTC. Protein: CASSLNRDNEQYV.

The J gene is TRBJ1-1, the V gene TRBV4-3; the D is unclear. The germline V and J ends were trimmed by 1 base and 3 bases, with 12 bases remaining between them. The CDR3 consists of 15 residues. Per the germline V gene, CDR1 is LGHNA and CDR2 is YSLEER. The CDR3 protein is CASSQGLEGDTEAFF. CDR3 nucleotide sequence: TGCGCCAGCAGCCAAGGATTAGAAGGAGACACTGAAGCTTTCTTT.

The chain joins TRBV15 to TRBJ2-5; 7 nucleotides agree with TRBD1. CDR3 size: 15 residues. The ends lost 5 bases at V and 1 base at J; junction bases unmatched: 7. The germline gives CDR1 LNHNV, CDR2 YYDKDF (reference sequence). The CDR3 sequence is CATSGRDSLQETQYF. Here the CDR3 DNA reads TGTGCCACCAGCGGCAGGGACAGCCTCCAAGAGACCCAGTACTTC.

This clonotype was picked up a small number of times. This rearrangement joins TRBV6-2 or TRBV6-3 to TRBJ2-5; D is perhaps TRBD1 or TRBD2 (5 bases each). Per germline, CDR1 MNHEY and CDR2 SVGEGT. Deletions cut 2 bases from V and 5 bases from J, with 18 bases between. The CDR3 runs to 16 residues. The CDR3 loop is CASSYRLEKGPETQYF. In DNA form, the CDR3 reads TGTGCCAGCAGTTACAGGTTGGAGAAGGGACCGGAGACCCAGTACTTC.

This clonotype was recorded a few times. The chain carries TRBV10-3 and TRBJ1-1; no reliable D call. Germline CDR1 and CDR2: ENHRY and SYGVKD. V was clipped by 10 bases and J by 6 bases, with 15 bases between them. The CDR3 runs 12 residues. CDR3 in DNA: TGTGCCACGACGAGCCCTGGTTCTGAAGCTTTCTTT. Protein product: CATTSPGSEAFF.

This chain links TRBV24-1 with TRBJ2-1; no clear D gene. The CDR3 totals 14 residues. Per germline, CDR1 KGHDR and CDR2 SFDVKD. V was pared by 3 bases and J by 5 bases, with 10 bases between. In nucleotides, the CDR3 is TGTGCCACCAGTGATACCGGGTTAAACAATGAGCAGTTCTTC. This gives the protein CATSDTGLNNEQFF.

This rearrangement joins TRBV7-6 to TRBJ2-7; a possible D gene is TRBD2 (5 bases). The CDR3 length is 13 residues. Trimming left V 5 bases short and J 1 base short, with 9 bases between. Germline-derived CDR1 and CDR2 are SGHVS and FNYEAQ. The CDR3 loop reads CASSASPSYEQYF. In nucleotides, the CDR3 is TGTGCCAGCAGCGCTAGCCCTTCCTACGAGCAGTACTTC.

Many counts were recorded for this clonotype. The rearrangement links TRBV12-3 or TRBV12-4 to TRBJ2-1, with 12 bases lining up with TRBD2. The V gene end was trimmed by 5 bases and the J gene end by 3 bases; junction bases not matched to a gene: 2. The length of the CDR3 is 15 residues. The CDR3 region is CASSRLAGDYNEQFF. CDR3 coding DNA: TGTGCCAGCAGTCGACTAGCGGGGGACTACAATGAGCAGTTCTTC.

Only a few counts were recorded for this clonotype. The CDR3 region is CASSLNGATGTHLSDTQYF. The CDR3 nucleotides are TGCGCCAGCAGCCTAAACGGGGCTACCGGGACACACCTCTCCGATACGCAGTATTTT. The V and J genes are TRBV4-1 and TRBJ2-3; D might be TRBD1 (6 bases). The CDR3 covers 19 residues. Germline V gene lookup returns CDR1 MGHRA and CDR2 YSYEKL. Trimming removed 4 bases from V and 6 bases from J, with 29 bases in between.

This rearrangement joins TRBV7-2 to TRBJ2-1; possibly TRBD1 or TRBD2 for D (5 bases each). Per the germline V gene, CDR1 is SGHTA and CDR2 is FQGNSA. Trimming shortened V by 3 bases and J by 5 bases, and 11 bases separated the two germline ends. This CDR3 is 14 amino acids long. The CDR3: CASSFWGSNNEQFF. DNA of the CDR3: TGTGCCAGCAGCTTTTGGGGGTCAAACAATGAGCAGTTCTTC.

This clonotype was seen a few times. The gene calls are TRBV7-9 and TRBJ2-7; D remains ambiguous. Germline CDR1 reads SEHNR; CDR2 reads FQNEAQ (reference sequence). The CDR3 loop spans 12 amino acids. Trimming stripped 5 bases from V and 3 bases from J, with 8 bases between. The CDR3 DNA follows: TGTGCCAGCAGCGACCACAACTACGAGCAGTACTTC. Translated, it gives CASSDHNYEQYF.

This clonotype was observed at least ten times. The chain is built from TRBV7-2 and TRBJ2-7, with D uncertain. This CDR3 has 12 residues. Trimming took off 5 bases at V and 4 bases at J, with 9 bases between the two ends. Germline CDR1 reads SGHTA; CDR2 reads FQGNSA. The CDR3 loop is CASSPRAYEQYF. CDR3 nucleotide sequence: TGTGCCAGCAGCCCCCGCGCTTACGAGCAGTACTTC.

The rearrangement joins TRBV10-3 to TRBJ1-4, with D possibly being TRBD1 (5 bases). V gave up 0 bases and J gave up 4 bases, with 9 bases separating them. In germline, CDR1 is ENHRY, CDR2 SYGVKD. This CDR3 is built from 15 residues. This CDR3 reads CAISESGDGNEKLFF. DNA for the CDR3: TGTGCCATCAGTGAGTCGGGGGACGGTAATGAAAAACTGTTTTTT.

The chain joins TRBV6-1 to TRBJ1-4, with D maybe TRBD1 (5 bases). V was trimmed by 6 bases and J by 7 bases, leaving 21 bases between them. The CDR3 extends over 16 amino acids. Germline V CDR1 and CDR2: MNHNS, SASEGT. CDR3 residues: CASSNSGTELAEKLFF. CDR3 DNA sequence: TGTGCCAGCAGCAATTCCGGGACGGAGCTTGCTGAAAAACTGTTTTTT.

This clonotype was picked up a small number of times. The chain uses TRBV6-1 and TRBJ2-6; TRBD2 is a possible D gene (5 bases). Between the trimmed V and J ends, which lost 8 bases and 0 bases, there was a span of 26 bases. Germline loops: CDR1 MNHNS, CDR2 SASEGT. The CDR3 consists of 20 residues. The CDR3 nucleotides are TGTGCCAGCTTACCATTTGGGGAGTTTTCTCTCGGCTCTGGGGCCAACGTCCTGACTTTC. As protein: CASLPFGEFSLGSGANVLTF.

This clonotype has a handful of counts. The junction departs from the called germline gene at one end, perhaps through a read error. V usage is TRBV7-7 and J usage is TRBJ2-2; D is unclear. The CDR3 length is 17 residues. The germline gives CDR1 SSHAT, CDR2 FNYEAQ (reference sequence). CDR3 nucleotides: TGTGCTAGCAGCCCATTCCGTAGCTGGGTTACCACCGGGGAGCTGTTTTTT. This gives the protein CASSPFRSWVTTGELFF.

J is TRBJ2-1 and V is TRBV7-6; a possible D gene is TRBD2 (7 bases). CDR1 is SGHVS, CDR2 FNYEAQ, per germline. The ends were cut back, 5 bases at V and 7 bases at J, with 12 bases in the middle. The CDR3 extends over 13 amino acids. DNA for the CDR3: TGTGCCAGCAGCGTCGAGGGGGGGAATGAGCAGTTCTTC. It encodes CASSVEGGNEQFF.

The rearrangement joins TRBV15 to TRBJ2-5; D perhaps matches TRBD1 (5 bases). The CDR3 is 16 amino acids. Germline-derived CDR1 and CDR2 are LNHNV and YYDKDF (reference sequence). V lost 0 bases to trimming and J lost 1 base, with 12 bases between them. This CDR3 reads CATSRDGARPQETQYF. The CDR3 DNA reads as TGTGCCACCAGCAGAGATGGGGCCAGGCCCCAAGAGACCCAGTACTTC.

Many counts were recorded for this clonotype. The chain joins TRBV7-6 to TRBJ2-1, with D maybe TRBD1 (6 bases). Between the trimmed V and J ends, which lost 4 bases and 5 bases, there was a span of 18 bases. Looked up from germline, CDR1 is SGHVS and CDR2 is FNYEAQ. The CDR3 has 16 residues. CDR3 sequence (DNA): TGTGCCAGCAGCTCCCTCGGGACAAACAAGAACAATGAGCAGTTCTTC. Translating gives CASSSLGTNKNNEQFF.

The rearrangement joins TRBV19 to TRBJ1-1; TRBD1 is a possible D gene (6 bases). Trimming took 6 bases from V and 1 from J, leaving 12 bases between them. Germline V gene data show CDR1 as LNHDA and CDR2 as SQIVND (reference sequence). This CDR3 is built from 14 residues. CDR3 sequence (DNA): TGTGCCAGTAGGGATACAGGGAAGAACACTGAAGCTTTCTTT. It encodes CASRDTGKNTEAFF. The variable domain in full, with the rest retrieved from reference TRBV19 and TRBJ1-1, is DGGITQSPKYLFRKEGQNVTLSCEQNLNHDAMYWYRQDPGQGLRLIYYSQIVNDFQKGDIAEGYSVSREKKESFPLTVTSAQKNPTAFYLCASRDTGKNTEAFFGQGTRLTVV.

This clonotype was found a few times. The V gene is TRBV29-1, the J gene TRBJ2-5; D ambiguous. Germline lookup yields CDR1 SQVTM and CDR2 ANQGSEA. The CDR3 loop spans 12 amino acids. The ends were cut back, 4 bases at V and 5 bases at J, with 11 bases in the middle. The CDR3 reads CSVGPLGETQYF. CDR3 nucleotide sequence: TGCAGCGTTGGTCCCTTGGGGGAGACCCAGTACTTC.

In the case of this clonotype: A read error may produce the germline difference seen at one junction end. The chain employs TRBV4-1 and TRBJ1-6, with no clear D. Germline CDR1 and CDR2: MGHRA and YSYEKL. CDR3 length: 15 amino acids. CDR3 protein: CASSQDTLSDSPLHF. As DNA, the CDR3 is TGTGCCAGCAGCCAAGATACACTGTCAGACTCACCCCTCCACTTT.